This T cell receptor (beta chain) was recorded in a study of siplizumab effects on memory and regulatory T cells. Cells from the mixed lymphocyte reaction were cocultured for about six days at 37°C. It was about 10^5 TCR templates that were assayed per sample. Using immunoSEQ multiplex PCR, the repertoire was profiled, and TCRdb retains in-frame clones only, with some absent. Of 10,000 to 15,000 clones detected, around half appear once; the ten largest clones hold about 38%. This CDR3 is 15 amino acids long. The germline V gene encodes CDR1 MGHRA and CDR2 YSYEKL. Deletions cut 0 bases from V and 5 bases from J, with 12 bases between. With respect to this clone: Its antigen is not identified.

Study findings and constraints: Roughly 75-95% of proliferating clones (CD4+ or CD8+) could not be assigned a naive or memory phenotype.

The clonotype was recovered from a human donor in good health; the cells came from an allogeneic mixed lymphocyte reaction. Some clones in this sample may be carry-over from other donors' samples. Sequencing was carried out using CFSE-low (dividing) CD8+ T cells sorted from an allogeneic mixed lymphocyte reaction. The gene calls are TRBV4-1 and TRBJ2-3; D remains ambiguous. CDR3 in DNA: TGCGCCAGCAGCCAAGAGGTAGGGATGCGAGATACGCAGTATTTT. Amino acid sequence: CASSQEVGMRDTQYF.